This T cell receptor (beta chain) was captured by sequencing in a study of cytomegalovirus exposure and HLA in healthy donors. For the study at large: It was reported in a later analysis that the same platform had been used for the approximately 110 validation repertoires as for the approximately 730 first-cohort repertoires. Notes on the study in general: CMV antigen specificity was confirmed in vitro for a few CMV-associated chains. A classifier reportedly called cytomegalovirus status with high sensitivity and specificity.

V was clipped by 2 bases and J by 2 bases, with 10 bases between them. The V gene's germline CDR1 is LNHDA and CDR2 SQIVND (reference sequence). This CDR3 has 16 amino acids. As regards this clone: Its antigen remains unknown.

Data came from immunoSEQ multiplex PCR; TCRdb stores just in-frame clones and leaves some out. The sample yields 150,000 to 200,000 clones, about 79% seen once. Sequences were obtained from PBMCs. The V call is TRBV19, the J call TRBJ2-6; a weak D match, TRBD2 (6 bases). This TCR was sampled from a woman in her 30s in good health and CMV-seropositive. As DNA, the CDR3 is TGTGCCAGTAGTATAAAGACGGGGGCTGGGGCCAACGTCCTGACTTTC. This gives the protein CASSIKTGAGANVLTF.